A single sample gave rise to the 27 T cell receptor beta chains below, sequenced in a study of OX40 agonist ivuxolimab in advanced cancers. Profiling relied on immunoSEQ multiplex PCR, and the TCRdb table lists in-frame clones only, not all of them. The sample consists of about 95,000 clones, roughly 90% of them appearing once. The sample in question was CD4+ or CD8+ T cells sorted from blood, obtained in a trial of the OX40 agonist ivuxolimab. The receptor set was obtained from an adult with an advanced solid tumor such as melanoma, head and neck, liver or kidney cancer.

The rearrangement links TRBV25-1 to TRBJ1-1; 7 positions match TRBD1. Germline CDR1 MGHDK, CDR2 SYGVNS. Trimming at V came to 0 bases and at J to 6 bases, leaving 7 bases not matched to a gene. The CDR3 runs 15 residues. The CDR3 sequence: CASSEYGTVVSEAFF. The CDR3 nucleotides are TGTGCCAGCAGTGAATATGGGACAGTTGTTTCTGAAGCTTTCTTT.

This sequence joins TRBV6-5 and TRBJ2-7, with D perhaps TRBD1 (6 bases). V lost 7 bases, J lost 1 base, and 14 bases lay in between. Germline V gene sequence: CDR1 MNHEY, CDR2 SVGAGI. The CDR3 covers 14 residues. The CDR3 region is CASTPSGQSYEQYF. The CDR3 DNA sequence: TGTGCCAGCACCCCTAGTGGACAGTCCTACGAGCAGTACTTC.

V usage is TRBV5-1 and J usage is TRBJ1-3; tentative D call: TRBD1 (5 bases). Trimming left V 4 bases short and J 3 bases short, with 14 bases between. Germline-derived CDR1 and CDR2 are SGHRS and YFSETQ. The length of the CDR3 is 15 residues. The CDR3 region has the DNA TGCGCCAGCAGCCTGCAGGGAAGAGGTGGAAACACCATATATTTT. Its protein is CASSLQGRGGNTIYF.

The CDR3 sequence is CASSQDGKPSSYEQYF. The CDR3 DNA is TGTGCCAGCAGCCAAGATGGGAAACCCAGCTCCTACGAGCAGTACTTC. The V and J genes are TRBV4-2 and TRBJ2-7; D is unclear. The CDR3 totals 16 residues. V lost 0 bases, J lost 0 bases, and 12 bases lay in between. Germline CDR1 LGHNA, CDR2 YNFKEQ.

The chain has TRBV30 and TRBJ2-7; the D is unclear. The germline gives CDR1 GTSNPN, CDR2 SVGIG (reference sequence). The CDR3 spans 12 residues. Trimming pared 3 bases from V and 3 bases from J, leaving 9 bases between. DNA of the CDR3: TGTGCCTGGAGCGCCAATGTCTACGAGCAGTACTTC. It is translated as CAWSANVYEQYF.

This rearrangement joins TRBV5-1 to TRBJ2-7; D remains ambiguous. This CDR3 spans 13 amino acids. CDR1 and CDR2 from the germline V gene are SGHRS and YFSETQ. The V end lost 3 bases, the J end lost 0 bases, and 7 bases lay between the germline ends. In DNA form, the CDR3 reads TGCGCCAGCAGCTCCCCGAGCTCCTACGAGCAGTACTTC. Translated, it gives CASSSPSSYEQYF.

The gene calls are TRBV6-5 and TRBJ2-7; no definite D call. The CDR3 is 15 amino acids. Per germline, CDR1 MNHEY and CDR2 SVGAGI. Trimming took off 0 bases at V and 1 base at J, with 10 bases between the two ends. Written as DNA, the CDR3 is TGTGCCAGCAGTTACTCTTTGCTGGGGTCCTACGAGCAGTACTTC. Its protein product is CASSYSLLGSYEQYF.

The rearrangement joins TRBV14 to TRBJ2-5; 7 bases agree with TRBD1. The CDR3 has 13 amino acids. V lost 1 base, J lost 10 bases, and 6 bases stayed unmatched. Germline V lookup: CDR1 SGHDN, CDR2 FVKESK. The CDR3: CASSQVTSGGQYF. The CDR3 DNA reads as TGTGCCAGCAGCCAAGTAACTTCAGGGGGCCAGTACTTC.

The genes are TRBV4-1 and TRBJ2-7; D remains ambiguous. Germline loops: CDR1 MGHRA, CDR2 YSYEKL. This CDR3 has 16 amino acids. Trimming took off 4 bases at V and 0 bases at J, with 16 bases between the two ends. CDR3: CASSPFPSGSSYEQYF. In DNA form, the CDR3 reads TGCGCCAGCAGCCCCTTCCCCTCCGGCTCCTCCTACGAGCAGTACTTC.

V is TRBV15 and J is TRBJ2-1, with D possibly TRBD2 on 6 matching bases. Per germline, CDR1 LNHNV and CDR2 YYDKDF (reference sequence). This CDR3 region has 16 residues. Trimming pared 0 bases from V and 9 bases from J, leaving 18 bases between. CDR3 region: CATSRDGQGGGGEQFF. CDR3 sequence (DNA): TGTGCCACCAGCAGAGATGGGCAGGGAGGAGGAGGTGAGCAGTTCTTC.

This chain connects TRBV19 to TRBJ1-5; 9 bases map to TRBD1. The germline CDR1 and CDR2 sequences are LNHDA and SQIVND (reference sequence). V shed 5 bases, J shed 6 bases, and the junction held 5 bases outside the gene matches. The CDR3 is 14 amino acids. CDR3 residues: CASSLTTGGQPQHF. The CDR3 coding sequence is TGTGCCAGTAGTCTCACGACAGGGGGTCAGCCCCAGCATTTT.

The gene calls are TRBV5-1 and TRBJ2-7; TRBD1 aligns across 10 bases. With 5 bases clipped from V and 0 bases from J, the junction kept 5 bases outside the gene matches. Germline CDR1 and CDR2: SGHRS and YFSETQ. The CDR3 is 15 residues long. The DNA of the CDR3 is TGCGCCAGCAGTCACGGGACAGGGGTCTCCTACGAGCAGTACTTC. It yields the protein CASSHGTGVSYEQYF.

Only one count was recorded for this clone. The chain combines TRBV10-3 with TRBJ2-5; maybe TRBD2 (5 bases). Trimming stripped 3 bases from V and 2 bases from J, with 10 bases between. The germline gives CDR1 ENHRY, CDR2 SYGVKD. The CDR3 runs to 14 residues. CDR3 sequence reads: CAISDPGIQETQYF. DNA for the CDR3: TGTGCCATCAGTGATCCGGGGATACAAGAGACCCAGTACTTC.

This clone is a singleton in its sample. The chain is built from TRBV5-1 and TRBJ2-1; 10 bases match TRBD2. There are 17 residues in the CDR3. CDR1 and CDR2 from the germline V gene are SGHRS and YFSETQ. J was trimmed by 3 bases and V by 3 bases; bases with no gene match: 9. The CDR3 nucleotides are TGCGCCAGCAGCTCTACTAGCGGGAACATCTACTACAATGAGCAGTTCTTC. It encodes CASSSTSGNIYYNEQFF.

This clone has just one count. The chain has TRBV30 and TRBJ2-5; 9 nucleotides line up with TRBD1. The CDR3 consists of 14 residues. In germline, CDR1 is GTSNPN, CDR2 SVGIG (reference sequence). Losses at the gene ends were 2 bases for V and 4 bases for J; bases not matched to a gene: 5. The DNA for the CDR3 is TGTGCCTGGAGTCAGGGGACAGGGCGAGAGACCCAGTACTTC. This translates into CAWSQGTGRETQYF.

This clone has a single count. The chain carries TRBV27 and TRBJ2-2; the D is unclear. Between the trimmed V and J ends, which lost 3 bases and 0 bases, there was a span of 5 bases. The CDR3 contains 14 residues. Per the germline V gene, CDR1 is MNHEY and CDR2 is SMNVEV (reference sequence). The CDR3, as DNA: TGTGCCAGCAGTTTTAACACGAACACCGGGGAGCTGTTTTTT. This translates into CASSFNTNTGELFF.

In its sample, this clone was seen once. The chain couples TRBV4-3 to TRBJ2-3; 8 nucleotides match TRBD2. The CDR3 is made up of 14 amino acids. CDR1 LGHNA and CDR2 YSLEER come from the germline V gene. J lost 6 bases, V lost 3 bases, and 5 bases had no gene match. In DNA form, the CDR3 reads TGCGCCAGCAGCCACACTCGACTAGCGGATACGCAGTATTTT. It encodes CASSHTRLADTQYF.

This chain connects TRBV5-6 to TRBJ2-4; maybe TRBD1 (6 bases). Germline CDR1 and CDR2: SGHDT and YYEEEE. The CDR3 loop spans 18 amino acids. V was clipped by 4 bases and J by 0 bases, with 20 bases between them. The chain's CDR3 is CASSHTLQGTLAKNIQYF. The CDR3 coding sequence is TGTGCCAGCAGCCACACTCTGCAGGGGACCTTAGCCAAAAACATTCAGTACTTC. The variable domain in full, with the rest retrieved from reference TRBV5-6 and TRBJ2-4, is DAGVTQSPTHLIKTRGQQVTLRCSPKSGHDTVSWYQQALGQGPQFIFQYYEEEERQRGNFPDRFSGHQFPNYSSELNVNALLLGDSALYLCASSHTLQGTLAKNIQYFGAGTRLSVL.

DNA for the CDR3: TGTGCCATCAGTGATAAAGGACTAGCGGGAGGCGATGAGCAGTTCTTC. This codes for CAISDKGLAGGDEQFF. The chain uses TRBV10-3 and TRBJ2-1; 14 nucleotides match TRBD2. CDR1 is ENHRY, CDR2 SYGVKD, per germline. Trimming at V came to 3 bases and at J to 8 bases, leaving 6 bases not matched to a gene. This CDR3 is 16 amino acids long.

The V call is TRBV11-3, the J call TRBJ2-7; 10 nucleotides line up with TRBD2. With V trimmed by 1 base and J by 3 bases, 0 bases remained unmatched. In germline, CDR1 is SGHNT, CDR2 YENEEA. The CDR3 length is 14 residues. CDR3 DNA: TGTGCCAGCAGCTTAGCTAGCGGGAGCTACGAGCAGTACTTC. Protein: CASSLASGSYEQYF.

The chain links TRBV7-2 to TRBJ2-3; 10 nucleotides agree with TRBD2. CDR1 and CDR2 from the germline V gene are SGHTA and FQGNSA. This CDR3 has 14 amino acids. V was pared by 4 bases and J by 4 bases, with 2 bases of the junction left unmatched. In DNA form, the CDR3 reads TGTGCCAGCAGCTCCCTAGCGGGAGCAGATACGCAGTATTTT. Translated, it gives CASSSLAGADTQYF.

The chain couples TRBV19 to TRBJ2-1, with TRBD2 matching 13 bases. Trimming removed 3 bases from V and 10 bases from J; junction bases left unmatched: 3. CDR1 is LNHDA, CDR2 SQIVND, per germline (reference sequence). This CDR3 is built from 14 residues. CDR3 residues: CASSIPGLAGEQFF. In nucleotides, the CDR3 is TGTGCCAGTAGTATTCCGGGACTAGCGGGAGAGCAGTTCTTC.

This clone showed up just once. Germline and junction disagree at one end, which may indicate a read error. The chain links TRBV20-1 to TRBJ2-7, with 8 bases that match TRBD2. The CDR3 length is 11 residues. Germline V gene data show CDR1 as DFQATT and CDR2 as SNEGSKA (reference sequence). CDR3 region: CSASPGGPLAF. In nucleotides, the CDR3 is TGCAGTGCTAGTCCGGGAGGGCCCTTGGCCTTC.

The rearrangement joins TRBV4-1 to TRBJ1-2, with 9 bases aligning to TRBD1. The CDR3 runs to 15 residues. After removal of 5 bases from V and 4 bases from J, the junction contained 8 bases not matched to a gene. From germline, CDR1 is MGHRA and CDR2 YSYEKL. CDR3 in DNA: TGCGCCAGCAGCAGTCCCGGGACAGGGTCCTATGGCTACACCTTC. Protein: CASSSPGTGSYGYTF.

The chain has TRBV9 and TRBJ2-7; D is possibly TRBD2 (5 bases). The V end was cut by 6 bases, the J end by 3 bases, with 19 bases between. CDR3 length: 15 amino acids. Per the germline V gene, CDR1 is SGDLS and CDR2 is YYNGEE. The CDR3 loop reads CASTPLALTIYEQYF. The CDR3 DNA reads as TGTGCCAGCACCCCTCTAGCCTTAACAATCTACGAGCAGTACTTC. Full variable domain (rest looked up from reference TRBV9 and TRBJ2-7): DSGVTQTPKHLITATGQRVTLRCSPRSGDLSVYWYQQSLDQGLQFLIQYYNGEERAKGNILERFSAQQFPDLHSELNLSSLELGDSALYFCASTPLALTIYEQYFGPGTRLTVT.

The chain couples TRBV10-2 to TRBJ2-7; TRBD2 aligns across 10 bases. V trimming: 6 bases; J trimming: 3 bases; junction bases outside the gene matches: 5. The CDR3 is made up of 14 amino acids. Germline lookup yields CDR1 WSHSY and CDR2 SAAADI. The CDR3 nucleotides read TGCGCCAGCAGAAAGGGACTAGCGTTCTACGAGCAGTACTTC. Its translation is CASRKGLAFYEQYF.

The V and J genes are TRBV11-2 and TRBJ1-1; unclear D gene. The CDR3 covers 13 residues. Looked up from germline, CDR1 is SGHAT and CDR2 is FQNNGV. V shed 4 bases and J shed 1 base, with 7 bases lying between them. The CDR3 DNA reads TGTGCCAGCAGCTCAGGAGAGAACACTGAAGCTTTCTTT. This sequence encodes CASSSGENTEAFF.